A single T cell receptor beta chain is shown here with its context. The sample comes from a study of control samples from healthy donors and cancer patients. Using immunoSEQ multiplex PCR, the repertoire was profiled, and TCRdb retains in-frame clones only, with some absent. The sample has some 54,000 clones; approximately 96% are singletons. The CDR3 length is 14 residues. The chain joins TRBV21-1 to TRBJ1-1. TRBV21-1 is shown as a pseudogene. This TCR was recovered from a woman in her 30s in good health. The sequencing input was blood. Written as DNA, the CDR3 is TGTGCCAGCAGCAAAGGGATCGCCGGTACTGAAGCTTTCTTT. It encodes CASSKGIAGTEAFF.